This TCR beta chain was sequenced during a study of cytomegalovirus exposure and HLA in healthy donors. Study-level results: A few CMV-associated chains proved CMV antigen-specific in vitro. Whilst most TCR sequences proved rare, a subset of public TCRs occurred across many donors. A subsequent analysis found that TCR clusters from the first cohort also tended to co-occur in the 130 or so validation repertoires, with approximately 94% of cluster scores above 0.

About this clone: What it binds is unknown.

V lost 6 bases and J 5 bases, leaving 17 bases between the germline ends. This CDR3 region has 15 residues. Germline-derived CDR1 and CDR2 are SGDLS and YYNGEE. Generated by immunoSEQ multiplex PCR, the TCRdb table keeps only in-frame clones and is missing some. The sample consists of 150,000 or so clones, approximately 90% of them appearing once. The donors were part of the validation cohort, which consisted of about 120 subjects and was separate from the first cohort of 670 or so subjects. J is TRBJ1-4 and V is TRBV9; a possible D gene is TRBD1 (6 bases). The sample was PBMCs. The origin of this receptor is a woman in her twenties or thirties in good health and CMV-seropositive. The CDR3 region is CASNNQGRMNEKLFF. The CDR3 bases are TGTGCCAGCAACAATCAGGGGCGCATGAATGAAAAACTGTTTTTT.